Following are 12 T cell receptor beta chains from one sample sequenced in a study of Ad26.COV2.S vaccination and SARS-CoV-2 variants (dated by TCRdb to the early 2020s). The library was obtained by the immunoSEQ multiplex PCR assay. The table comes from immuneACCESS by way of TCRdb, which keeps in-frame sequences with V and J called. Part of the clones is missing from these tables; in studies checked, under half for an unresolved V gene and the rest for unknown reasons. This sample has more than 250,000 clones in its table, and more than 70% of those were observed once. Over 2.5% of the sample rests with the top ten. In the paper's terms, the treatment or condition label means: some 19 received Ad26.COV2.S at low or high dose, single or two shots; 5 received placebo; per-sample allocation not given. Repertoires of vaccine and placebo recipients were sequenced from samples collected on day 63 after the first injection.

The material was peripheral blood, obtained in a trial of Ad26.COV2.S vaccine versus placebo. Receptors were obtained from a person aged 18 to 65 who received the Ad26.COV2.S COVID-19 vaccine or a placebo.

This rearrangement joins TRBV5-1 to TRBJ2-2, with D possibly TRBD2 on 6 matching bases. Germline V gives CDR1 SGHRS, CDR2 YFSETQ. The CDR3 consists of 17 residues. Trimming left V 4 bases short and J 2 bases short, with 18 bases between. The CDR3 bases are TGCGCCAGCAGCCGCGACCAGGAGCGGGCCAACACCGGGGAGCTGTTTTTT. Residues: CASSRDQERANTGELFF.

The chain uses TRBV18 and TRBJ2-3; maybe TRBD1 (5 bases). Germline V CDR1 and CDR2: KGHSH, LQKENI. Trimming cost V 0 bases and J 3 bases, with 7 bases left between them. This CDR3 region has 14 residues. The CDR3, as DNA: TGTGCCAGCTCACCACCGGCAGGGACAGATACGCAGTATTTT. It is translated as CASSPPAGTDTQYF. The full variable domain, completed using reference TRBV18 and TRBJ2-3, is NAGVMQNPRHLVRRRGQEARLRCSPMKGHSHVYWYRQLPEEGLKFMVYLQKENIIDESGMPKERFSAEFPKEGPSILRIQQVVRGDSAAYFCASSPPAGTDTQYFGPGTRLTVL.

There are many counts of this clone. The V call is TRBV19, the J call TRBJ2-1; 7 positions agree with TRBD1. Germline V CDR1 and CDR2: LNHDA, SQIVND (reference sequence). Trimming took 7 bases from V and 7 from J; bases not matched to a gene: 7. CDR3 length: 13 residues. The CDR3 nucleotides read TGTGCCAGTACTCCGACAGGGTGGAATGAGCAGTTCTTC. Translated, it gives CASTPTGWNEQFF.

The chain joins TRBV9 to TRBJ2-1; a possible D gene is TRBD2 (5 bases). CDR3 length: 14 residues. In germline, CDR1 is SGDLS, CDR2 YYNGEE. Trimming shortened V by 3 bases and J by 3 bases, and 10 bases separated the two germline ends. CDR3 DNA: TGTGCCAGCAGCGGAGGGAGATTCTACAATGAGCAGTTCTTC. This codes for CASSGGRFYNEQFF.

As concerns this clone: The junction differs from germline at one of its ends, possibly a read error. This chain uses TRBV7-7 with TRBJ2-3; TRBD1 or TRBD2 may be the D gene (7 bases each). Germline lookup yields CDR1 SSHAT and CDR2 FNYEAQ (reference sequence). This CDR3 comprises 14 residues. CDR3 residues: CASSPGGGRDTQYF. The DNA of the CDR3 is TGTGCTAGCAGCCCAGGGGGGGGGAGAGATACGCAGTATTTT.

The CDR3 spells CASRKDRDYGYTF. CDR3 bases: TGTGCCAGTAGGAAGGACAGGGACTATGGCTACACCTTC. The chain has TRBV19 and TRBJ1-2, with TRBD1 matching 8 bases. Unmatched junction bases numbered 3, after V lost 6 bases and J lost 3 bases. Germline V CDR1 and CDR2: LNHDA, SQIVND (reference sequence). The CDR3 consists of 13 residues.

The chain has TRBV6-5 and TRBJ1-1, with a possible D match to TRBD1 (5 bases). The CDR3 sequence is 15 residues long. V lost 7 bases and J 0 bases, leaving 15 bases between the germline ends. Germline V gene sequence: CDR1 MNHEY, CDR2 SVGAGI. CDR3 loop: CASMSRATVNTEAFF. The DNA of the CDR3 is TGTGCCAGCATGTCCCGTGCGACAGTGAACACTGAAGCTTTCTTT.

This chain uses TRBV7-8 with TRBJ1-1; D ambiguous. V dropped 3 bases and J dropped 4 bases, with 9 bases sitting between them. The CDR3 sequence is 13 residues long. CDR1 is SGHVS and CDR2 is FQNEAQ in the germline V gene. The CDR3 loop is CASSLSGRTEAFF. As DNA, the CDR3 is TGTGCCAGCAGCTTGTCCGGCCGCACTGAAGCTTTCTTT.

This chain joins TRBV29-1 and TRBJ1-2; weak D call: TRBD1 (6 bases). The germline V gene encodes CDR1 SQVTM and CDR2 ANQGSEA. There are 14 residues in the CDR3. The ends were cut back, 2 bases at V and 4 bases at J, with 14 bases in the middle. CDR3 residues: CSVELRGGPYGYTF. The CDR3 DNA sequence: TGCAGCGTTGAACTCCGGGGGGGGCCCTATGGCTACACCTTC.

This chain uses TRBV30 with TRBJ1-2, with D uncertain. This CDR3 has 11 amino acids. Germline assignment: CDR1 GTSNPN and CDR2 SVGIG (reference sequence). V dropped 4 bases and J dropped 3 bases, with 6 bases sitting between them. Here the CDR3 reads CAWNFDYGYTF. CDR3 nucleotide sequence: TGTGCCTGGAATTTTGACTATGGCTACACCTTC.

V usage is TRBV19 and J usage is TRBJ1-1, with 8 bases identical to TRBD1. V lost 2 bases and J lost 5; bases outside the gene matches: 4. The CDR3 has 14 amino acids. Looked up from germline, CDR1 is LNHDA and CDR2 is SQIVND (reference sequence). The CDR3 DNA is TGTGCCAGTAGTATACAGGGGGCAGAGACTGAAGCTTTCTTT. Residues: CASSIQGAETEAFF. Complete variable domain (other parts from reference TRBV19 and TRBJ1-1): DGGITQSPKYLFRKEGQNVTLSCEQNLNHDAMYWYRQDPGQGLRLIYYSQIVNDFQKGDIAEGYSVSREKKESFPLTVTSAQKNPTAFYLCASSIQGAETEAFFGQGTRLTVV.

The chain links TRBV19 to TRBJ1-5; D gene ambiguous. V dropped 3 bases and J dropped 0 bases, with 12 bases sitting between them. Germline-derived CDR1 and CDR2 are LNHDA and SQIVND (reference sequence). This CDR3 is 16 amino acids long. CDR3 amino acids: CASSILWQNSNQPQHF. CDR3 DNA: TGTGCCAGTAGTATCCTGTGGCAAAATAGCAATCAGCCCCAGCATTTT. The complete variable domain, with remaining parts taken from reference TRBV19 and TRBJ1-5, reads DGGITQSPKYLFRKEGQNVTLSCEQNLNHDAMYWYRQDPGQGLRLIYYSQIVNDFQKGDIAEGYSVSREKKESFPLTVTSAQKNPTAFYLCASSILWQNSNQPQHFGDGTRLSIL.